The 23 T cell receptor beta chains in this list originate from one sample, sequenced in a study of cytomegalovirus exposure and HLA in healthy donors. TCRdb's table, derived via immunoSEQ multiplex PCR, lists solely in-frame clones and lacks some. This sample carries about 110,000 clones, around 85% of them seen once, and the ten largest clones take more than 2.5%. Sequenced material: PBMCs. All receptors derive from a woman younger than 30 in good health and CMV-seronegative.

V is TRBV19 and J is TRBJ1-1, with D possibly being TRBD1 (5 bases). CDR1 is LNHDA and CDR2 is SQIVND in the germline V gene (reference sequence). The CDR3 covers 13 residues. Trimming left V 5 bases short and J 2 bases short, with 9 bases between. The CDR3: CASSVGPNTEAFF. The CDR3 nucleotides read TGTGCCAGTAGTGTGGGGCCTAACACTGAAGCTTTCTTT.

This clone was seen more than once but under ten times. CDR3 loop: CASSTLKLRVTEAFF. DNA of the CDR3: TGTGCCAGCAGCACCCTTAAACTGAGGGTAACTGAAGCTTTCTTT. The chain employs TRBV28 and TRBJ1-1, with unresolved D. CDR1 and CDR2 (germline): MDHEN, SYDVKM. This CDR3 contains 15 residues. With 6 bases removed from V and 5 bases from J, the gap between germline ends came to 19 bases.

The chain has TRBV6-5 and TRBJ2-7; no firm D call. The CDR3 has 14 amino acids. CDR1 and CDR2 from the germline V gene are MNHEY and SVGAGI. V lost 7 bases and J 2 bases, leaving 15 bases between the germline ends. This chain's CDR3 is CASTQTRPPYEQYF. CDR3 coding DNA: TGTGCCAGCACCCAGACTCGCCCCCCCTACGAGCAGTACTTC.

This chain uses TRBV9 with TRBJ1-5; the D gene is possibly TRBD1 (5 bases). The germline V gene encodes CDR1 SGDLS and CDR2 YYNGEE. This CDR3 has 16 amino acids. The V end was cut by 4 bases, the J end by 5 bases, with 19 bases between. In nucleotides, the CDR3 is TGTGCCAGCAGCCCTGGATCGGGGGTTTACGATCAGCCCCAGCATTTT. The encoded protein is CASSPGSGVYDQPQHF.

The chain recombines TRBV12-1 with TRBJ2-3; TRBD2, the D gene given by the table, was not confirmed from the DNA. TRBV12-1 is shown as a pseudogene. This CDR3 is built from 17 residues. The CDR3 nucleotides read TGTGCCAGCAGCCCCGTAACTAGCGGGGGGACGTCAGATACGCAGTATTTT. This encodes CASSPVTSGGTSDTQYF.

The rearrangement uses TRBV6-6 and TRBJ1-1; D gene uncertain. CDR1 is MNHNY and CDR2 is SVGAGI in the germline V gene (reference sequence). Trimming removed 7 bases from V and 5 bases from J, with 11 bases in between. This CDR3 has 12 amino acids. The CDR3 loop reads CASTQILTEAFF. CDR3 coding DNA: TGTGCCAGCACTCAGATTTTGACTGAAGCTTTCTTT.

The chain recombines TRBV6-1 with TRBJ2-5; 8 bases align to TRBD1. Germline CDR1 is MNHNS and CDR2 is SASEGT. V shed 1 base and J 2 bases; nucleotides not matched to a gene: 6. This CDR3 comprises 16 residues. The CDR3 sequence is CASSEEEGQGQETQYF. The CDR3 nucleotides read TGTGCCAGCAGTGAAGAAGAAGGACAGGGACAAGAGACCCAGTACTTC.

The chain carries TRBV2 and TRBJ2-1, with 11 bases lining up with TRBD2. The ends lost 6 bases at V and 4 bases at J; junction bases unmatched: 8. CDR1 is SNHLY and CDR2 is FYNNEI in the germline V gene. This CDR3 has 16 residues. CDR3 DNA sequence: TGTGCCAGCAGAGAACTAGCGGGGGTTCCTTACAATGAGCAGTTCTTC. Its protein product is CASRELAGVPYNEQFF.

V usage is TRBV27 and J usage is TRBJ1-1, with D possibly TRBD1 on 5 matching bases. This CDR3 has 13 amino acids. V lost 2 bases and J lost 6, with 10 bases in between. The germline V gene encodes CDR1 MNHEY and CDR2 SMNVEV (reference sequence). CDR3 nucleotides: TGTGCCAGCAGTTTAAGGGCGGGGGCTGAAGCTTTCTTT. Translation gives CASSLRAGAEAFF.

About this clone: The sample carries other DNA sequences with the same CDR3. The V and J genes are TRBV11-2 and TRBJ1-4; a weak D match, TRBD1 (6 bases). Trimming shortened V by 5 bases and J by 0 bases, and 10 bases separated the two germline ends. This CDR3 region has 15 residues. From germline, CDR1 is SGHAT and CDR2 FQNNGV. In nucleotides, the CDR3 is TGTGCCAGCAGCCTGAACAGGGCAACTAATGAAAAACTGTTTTTT. Translated: CASSLNRATNEKLFF.

V and J are TRBV29-1 and TRBJ2-7, with D hard to call. Deletions cut 1 base from V and 3 bases from J, with 13 bases between. Looked up from germline, CDR1 is SQVTM and CDR2 is ANQGSEA. CDR3 length: 14 residues. CDR3 coding DNA: TGCAGCGTTGAAGTAGTTGCCCTAAACTACGAGCAGTACTTC. Translating it yields CSVEVVALNYEQYF.

V and J are TRBV29-1 and TRBJ2-3, with 9 bases identical to TRBD1. Germline V CDR1 and CDR2: SQVTM, ANQGSEA. The CDR3 has 14 amino acids. Unmatched junction bases numbered 9, after V lost 6 bases and J lost 5 bases. CDR3: CSVSGTGYEDTQYF. In nucleotides, the CDR3 is TGCAGCGTCTCCGGGACAGGGTATGAAGATACGCAGTATTTT.

This sequence joins TRBV9 and TRBJ2-7; D ambiguous. V lost 4 bases and J 1 base, leaving 3 bases between the germline ends. The CDR3 loop spans 11 amino acids. Per the germline V gene, CDR1 is SGDLS and CDR2 is YYNGEE. The CDR3 coding sequence is TGTGCCAGCAGCTCTTCCTACGAGCAGTACTTC. Its translation: CASSSSYEQYF.

The rearrangement joins TRBV2 to TRBJ2-2; 8 bases map to TRBD1. This CDR3 has 13 residues. Germline V gives CDR1 SNHLY, CDR2 FYNNEI. Germline trimming cut 7 bases from V and 5 bases from J; bases unmatched to any gene: 3. CDR3 sequence (DNA): TGTGCCAGCAACCGACAGGGGACCGGGGAGCTGTTTTTT. It encodes CASNRQGTGELFF. The full variable domain, its missing parts supplied by reference TRBV2 and TRBJ2-2, is EPEVTQTPSHQVTQMGQEVILRCVPISNHLYFYWYRQILGQKVEFLVSFYNNEISEKSEIFDDQFSVERPDGSNFTLKIRSTKLEDSAMYFCASNRQGTGELFFGEGSRLTVL.

This clone showed up just once. The chain carries TRBV6-5 and TRBJ1-2; a weak D match, TRBD1 (6 bases). V lost 6 bases and J 2 bases, leaving 10 bases between the germline ends. The CDR3 length is 13 residues. Germline V gives CDR1 MNHEY, CDR2 SVGAGI. The CDR3 region is CASRDDRNYGYTF. As DNA, the CDR3 is TGTGCCAGCAGAGACGACAGGAACTATGGCTACACCTTC.

The genes are TRBV2 and TRBJ2-3; tentative D call: TRBD1 (5 bases). The CDR3 sequence is 12 residues long. Per the germline V gene, CDR1 is SNHLY and CDR2 is FYNNEI. V lost 7 bases and J lost 2, with 7 bases in between. This CDR3 reads CASIRDTDTQYF. The DNA of the CDR3 is TGTGCCAGCATCAGGGACACAGATACGCAGTATTTT.

This clone was counted a single time. V gene TRBV29-1 combines with J gene TRBJ2-5; 9 nucleotides match TRBD2. Germline V CDR1 and CDR2: SQVTM, ANQGSEA. Unmatched junction bases numbered 7, after V lost 7 bases and J lost 4 bases. This CDR3 has 13 amino acids. CDR3 residues: CSGIVAGAETQYF. For the CDR3, the DNA is TGCAGCGGGATTGTAGCGGGGGCAGAGACCCAGTACTTC.

J is TRBJ2-7 and V is TRBV5-6; maybe TRBD1 (5 bases). The V end was cut by 4 bases, the J end by 4 bases, with 9 bases between. This CDR3 comprises 12 residues. Germline CDR1 is SGHDT and CDR2 is YYEEEE. In DNA, the CDR3 is TGTGCCAGCAGCCCGCAGGGATACGAGCAGTACTTC. It specifies CASSPQGYEQYF.

J is TRBJ2-2 and V is TRBV29-1; maybe TRBD1 (5 bases). The CDR3 sequence is 14 residues long. Germline-derived CDR1 and CDR2 are SQVTM and ANQGSEA. V was clipped by 4 bases and J by 3 bases, with 12 bases between them. In nucleotides, the CDR3 is TGCAGCGTTGCCGAGACAGCTGACACCGGGGAGCTGTTTTTT. Translated: CSVAETADTGELFF.

The chain combines TRBV6-6 with TRBJ2-1, with a possible D match to TRBD2 (5 bases). V was clipped by 0 bases and J by 6 bases, with 9 bases between them. CDR1 is MNHNY, CDR2 SVGAGI, per germline (reference sequence). The CDR3 is 14 amino acids. The chain's CDR3 is CASSYSGGPNEQFF. The CDR3 nucleotides read TGTGCCAGCAGTTACTCGGGCGGGCCCAATGAGCAGTTCTTC.

The CDR3 bases are TGTGCCAGCAGCGTAAGTGACAGGCGAGGTGAGCAGTTCTTC. This translates into CASSVSDRRGEQFF. The rearrangement links TRBV9 to TRBJ2-1; weak D call: TRBD1 (6 bases). From germline, CDR1 is SGDLS and CDR2 YYNGEE. This CDR3 contains 14 residues. The V gene lost 1 base and the J gene lost 9 bases, with 14 bases spanning the gap.

This chain uses TRBV18 with TRBJ2-5; possible D gene TRBD1, 6 bases. V lost 5 bases and J 2 bases, leaving 18 bases between the germline ends. Germline lookup yields CDR1 KGHSH and CDR2 LQKENI. The CDR3 loop spans 16 amino acids. CDR3 sequence (DNA): TGTGCCAGCTCAGCAACCACGTCGACAGGACAAGAGACCCAGTACTTC. Its protein is CASSATTSTGQETQYF.

The rearrangement links TRBV19 to TRBJ2-7; the match to TRBD1 covers 10 bases. Germline V lookup: CDR1 LNHDA, CDR2 SQIVND (reference sequence). The CDR3 extends over 16 amino acids. J was trimmed by 5 bases and V by 6 bases; bases with no gene match: 13. The CDR3 sequence: CASSHHRGTGDHEQYF. In DNA, the CDR3 is TGTGCCAGTAGCCATCATAGAGGGACAGGGGACCACGAGCAGTACTTC.